The entry that follows covers one T cell receptor beta chain sequence. PCR employed 60 Vbeta and 13 Jbeta primers. Libraries were prepared by immunoSEQ multiplex PCR; TCRdb keeps only in-frame clonotypes and omits some of them. Here the sample spans around 150,000 clones, less than 90% being singletons. This sample was taken from a study of cytomegalovirus exposure and HLA in healthy donors. CDR3 length: 14 residues. V lost 2 bases, J lost 0 bases, and 8 bases lay in between. Germline CDR1 reads MNHEY; CDR2 reads SMNVEV (reference sequence). The sequence came from a young man in good health and CMV-seronegative. Sequenced: PBMCs. The chain employs TRBV27 and TRBJ2-7, with a tentative D call TRBD2 (5 bases). The CDR3 here is CASSLLGVSYEQYF. The CDR3 coding sequence is TGTGCCAGCAGTTTACTCGGGGTCTCCTACGAGCAGTACTTC.